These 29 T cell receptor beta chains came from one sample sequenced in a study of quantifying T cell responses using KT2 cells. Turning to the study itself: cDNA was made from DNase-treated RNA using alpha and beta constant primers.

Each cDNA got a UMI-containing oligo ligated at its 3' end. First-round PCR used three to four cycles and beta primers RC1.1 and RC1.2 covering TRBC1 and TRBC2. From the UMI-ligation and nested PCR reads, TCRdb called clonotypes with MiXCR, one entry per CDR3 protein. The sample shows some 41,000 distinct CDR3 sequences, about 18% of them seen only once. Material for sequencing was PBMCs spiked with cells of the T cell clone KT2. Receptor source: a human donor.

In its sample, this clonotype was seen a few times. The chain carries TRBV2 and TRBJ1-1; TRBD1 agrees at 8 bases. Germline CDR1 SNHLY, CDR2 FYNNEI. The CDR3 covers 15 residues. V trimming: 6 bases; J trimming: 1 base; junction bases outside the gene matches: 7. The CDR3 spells CASRFIQGGNTEAFF. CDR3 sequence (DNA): TGTGCCAGCAGATTTATACAGGGGGGGAACACTGAAGCTTTCTTT.

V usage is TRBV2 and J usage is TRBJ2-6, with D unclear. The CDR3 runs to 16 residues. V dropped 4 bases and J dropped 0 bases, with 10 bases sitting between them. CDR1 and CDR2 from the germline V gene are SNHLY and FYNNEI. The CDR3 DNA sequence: TGTGCCAGCAGTGTGCCCTTTAGCTCTGGGGCCAACGTCCTGACTTTC. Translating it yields CASSVPFSSGANVLTF.

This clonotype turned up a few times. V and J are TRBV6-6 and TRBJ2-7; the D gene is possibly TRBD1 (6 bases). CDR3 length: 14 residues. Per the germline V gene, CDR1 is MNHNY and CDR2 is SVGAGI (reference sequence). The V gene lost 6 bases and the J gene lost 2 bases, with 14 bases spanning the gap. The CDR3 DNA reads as TGTGCCAGCAGCCTCAGGGGAATAACCTACGAGCAGTACTTC. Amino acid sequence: CASSLRGITYEQYF.

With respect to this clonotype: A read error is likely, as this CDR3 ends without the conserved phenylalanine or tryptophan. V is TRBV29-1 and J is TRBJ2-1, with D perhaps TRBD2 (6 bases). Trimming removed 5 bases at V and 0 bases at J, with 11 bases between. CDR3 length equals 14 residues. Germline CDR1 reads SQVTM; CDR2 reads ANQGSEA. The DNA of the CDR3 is TGCAGCGTTCCCGGGACTTACTCCTACAATGAGCAGTTCTCC. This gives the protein CSVPGTYSYNEQFS.

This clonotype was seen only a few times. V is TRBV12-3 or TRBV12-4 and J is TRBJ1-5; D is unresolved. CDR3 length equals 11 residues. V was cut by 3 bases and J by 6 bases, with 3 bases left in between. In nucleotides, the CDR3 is TGTGCCAGCAGTTTGGGTCAGCCCCAGCATTTT. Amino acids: CASSLGQPQHF.

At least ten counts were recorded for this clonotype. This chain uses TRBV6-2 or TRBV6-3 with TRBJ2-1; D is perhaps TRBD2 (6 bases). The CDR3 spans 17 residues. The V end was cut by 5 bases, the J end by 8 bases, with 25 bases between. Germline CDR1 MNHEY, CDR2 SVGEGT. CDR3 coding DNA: TGTGCCAGCAGTGACATACTCGGGACTGGCCGCTTCCATGAGCAGTTCTTC. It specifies CASSDILGTGRFHEQFF.

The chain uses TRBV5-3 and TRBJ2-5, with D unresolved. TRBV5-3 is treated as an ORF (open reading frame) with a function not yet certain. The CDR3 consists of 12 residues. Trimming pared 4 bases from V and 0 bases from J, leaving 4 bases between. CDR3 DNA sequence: TGTGCCAGAAGCCGGGACCAAGAGACCCAGTACTTC. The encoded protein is CARSRDQETQYF.

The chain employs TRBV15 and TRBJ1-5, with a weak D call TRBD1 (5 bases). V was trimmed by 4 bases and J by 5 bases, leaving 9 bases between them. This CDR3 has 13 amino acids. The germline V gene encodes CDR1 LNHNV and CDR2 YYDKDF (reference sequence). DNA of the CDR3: TGTGCCACCAGCATAGGGGTGTATCAGCCCCAGCATTTT. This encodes CATSIGVYQPQHF.

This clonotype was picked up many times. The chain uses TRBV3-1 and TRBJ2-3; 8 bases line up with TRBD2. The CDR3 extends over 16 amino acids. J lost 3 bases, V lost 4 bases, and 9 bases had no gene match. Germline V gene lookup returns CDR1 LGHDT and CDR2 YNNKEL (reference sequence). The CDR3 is CASSLRQGGGTDTQYF. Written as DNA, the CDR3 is TGTGCCAGCAGCCTCCGCCAGGGCGGGGGGACAGATACGCAGTATTTT.

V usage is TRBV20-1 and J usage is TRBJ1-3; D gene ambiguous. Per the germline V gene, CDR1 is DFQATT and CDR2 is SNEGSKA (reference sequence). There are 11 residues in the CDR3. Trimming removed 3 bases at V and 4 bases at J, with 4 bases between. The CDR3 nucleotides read TGCAGTGCTAGCCGAGGAAACACCATATATTTT. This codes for CSASRGNTIYF.

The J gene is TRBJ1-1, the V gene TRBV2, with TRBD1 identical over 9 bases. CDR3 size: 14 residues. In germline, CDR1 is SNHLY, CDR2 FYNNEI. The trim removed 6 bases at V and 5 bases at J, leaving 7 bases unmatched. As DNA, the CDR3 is TGTGCCAGCAGCCGGGACAGGGAGGGGACTGAAGCTTTCTTT. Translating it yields CASSRDREGTEAFF.

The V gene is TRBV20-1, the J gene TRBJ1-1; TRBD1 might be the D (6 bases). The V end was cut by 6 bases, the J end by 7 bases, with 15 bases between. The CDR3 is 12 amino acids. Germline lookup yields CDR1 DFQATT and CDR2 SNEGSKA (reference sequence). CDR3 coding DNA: TGCAGTGCGCAAGCCGACAGGTTTGAAGCTTTCTTT. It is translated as CSAQADRFEAFF.

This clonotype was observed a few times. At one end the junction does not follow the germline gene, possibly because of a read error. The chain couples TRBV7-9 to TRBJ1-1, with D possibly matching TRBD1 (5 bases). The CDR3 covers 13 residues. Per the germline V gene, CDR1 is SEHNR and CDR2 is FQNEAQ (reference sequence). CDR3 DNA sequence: TGTGCCAGCAGCCTAGCGGGGCGGACTGAAGCTTTCTTT. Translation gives CASSLAGRTEAFF.

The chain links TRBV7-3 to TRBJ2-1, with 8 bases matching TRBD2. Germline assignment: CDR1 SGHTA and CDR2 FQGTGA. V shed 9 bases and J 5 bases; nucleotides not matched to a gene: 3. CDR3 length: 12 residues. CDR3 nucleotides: TGTGCCAGTGGGACTAGGGACAATGAGCAGTTCTTC. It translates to CASGTRDNEQFF.

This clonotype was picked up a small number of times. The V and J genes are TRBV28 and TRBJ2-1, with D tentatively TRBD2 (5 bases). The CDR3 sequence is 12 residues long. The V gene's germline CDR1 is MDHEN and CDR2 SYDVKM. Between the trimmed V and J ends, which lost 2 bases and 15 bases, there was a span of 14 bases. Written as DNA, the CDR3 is TGTGCCAGCAGTTTACCACCGGGATGGCCGTTCTTC. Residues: CASSLPPGWPFF.

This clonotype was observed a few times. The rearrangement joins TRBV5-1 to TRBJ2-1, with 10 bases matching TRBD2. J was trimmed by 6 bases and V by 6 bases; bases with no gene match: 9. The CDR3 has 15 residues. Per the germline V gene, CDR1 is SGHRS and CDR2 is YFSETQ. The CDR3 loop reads CASNQGLAGVNEQFF. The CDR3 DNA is TGCGCCAGCAACCAGGGGCTAGCGGGAGTCAATGAGCAGTTCTTC. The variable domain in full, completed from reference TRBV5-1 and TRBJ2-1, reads KAGVTQTPRYLIKTRGQQVTLSCSPISGHRSVSWYQQTPGQGLQFLFEYFSETQRNKGNFPGRFSGRQFSNSRSEMNVSTLELGDSALYLCASNQGLAGVNEQFFGPGTRLTVL.

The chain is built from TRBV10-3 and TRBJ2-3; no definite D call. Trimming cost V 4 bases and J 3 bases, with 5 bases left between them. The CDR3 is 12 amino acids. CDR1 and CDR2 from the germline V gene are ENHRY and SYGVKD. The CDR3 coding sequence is TGTGCCATCAGTGGGCCAACAGATACGCAGTATTTT. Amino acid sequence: CAISGPTDTQYF.

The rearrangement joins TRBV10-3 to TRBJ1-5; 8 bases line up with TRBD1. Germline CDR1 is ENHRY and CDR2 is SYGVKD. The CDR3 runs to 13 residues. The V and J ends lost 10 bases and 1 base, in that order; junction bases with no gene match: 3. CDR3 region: CATGQGSNQPQHF. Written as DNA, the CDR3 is TGTGCCACCGGACAGGGAAGCAATCAGCCCCAGCATTTT.

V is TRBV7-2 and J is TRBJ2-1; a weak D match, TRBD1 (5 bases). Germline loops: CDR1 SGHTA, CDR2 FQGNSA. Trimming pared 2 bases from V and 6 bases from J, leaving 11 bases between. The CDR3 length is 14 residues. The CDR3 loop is CASSLTTGPNEQFF. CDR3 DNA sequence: TGTGCCAGCAGCTTAACTACAGGACCCAATGAGCAGTTCTTC.

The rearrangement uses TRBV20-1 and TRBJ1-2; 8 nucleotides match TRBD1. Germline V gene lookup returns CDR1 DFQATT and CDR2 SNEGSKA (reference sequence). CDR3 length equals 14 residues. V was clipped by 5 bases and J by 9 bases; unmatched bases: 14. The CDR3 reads CSAGFGTGPSSYTF. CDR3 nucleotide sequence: TGCAGTGCTGGATTTGGGACAGGCCCCAGCAGCTACACCTTC.

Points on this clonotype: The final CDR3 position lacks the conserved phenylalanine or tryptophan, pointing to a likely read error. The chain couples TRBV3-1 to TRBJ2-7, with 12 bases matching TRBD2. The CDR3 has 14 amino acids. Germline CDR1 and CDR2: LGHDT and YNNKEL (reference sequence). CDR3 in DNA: TGTGCCAGCAGCTGGACTAGCGGGGCTTACGGGCAGTACCTC. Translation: CASSWTSGAYGQYL.

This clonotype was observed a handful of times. DNA of the CDR3: TGTGCCAGCAGCTTAACGTTTTGGGGGGAGCTGTTTTTT. This encodes CASSLTFWGELFF. The rearrangement links TRBV7-3 to TRBJ2-2, with D unresolved. This CDR3 region has 13 residues. Looked up from germline, CDR1 is SGHTA and CDR2 is FQGTGA. With 0 bases removed from V and 8 bases from J, the gap between germline ends came to 7 bases.

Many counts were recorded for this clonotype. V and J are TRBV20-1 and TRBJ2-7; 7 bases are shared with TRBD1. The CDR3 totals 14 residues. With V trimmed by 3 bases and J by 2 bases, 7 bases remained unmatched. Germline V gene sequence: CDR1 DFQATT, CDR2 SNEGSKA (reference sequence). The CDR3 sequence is CSARSWTGTYEQYF. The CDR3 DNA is TGCAGTGCTAGGAGCTGGACAGGAACCTACGAGCAGTACTTC.

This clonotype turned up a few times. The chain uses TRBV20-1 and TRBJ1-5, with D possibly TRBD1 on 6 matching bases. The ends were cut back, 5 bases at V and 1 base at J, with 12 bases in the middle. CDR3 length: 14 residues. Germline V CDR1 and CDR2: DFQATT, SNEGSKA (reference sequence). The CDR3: CSAADRLSNQPQHF. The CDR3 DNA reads TGCAGTGCTGCCGACAGGCTAAGCAATCAGCCCCAGCATTTT.

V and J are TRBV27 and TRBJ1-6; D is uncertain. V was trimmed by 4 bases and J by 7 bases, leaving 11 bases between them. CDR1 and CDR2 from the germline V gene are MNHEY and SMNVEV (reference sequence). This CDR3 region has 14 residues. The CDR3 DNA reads TGTGCCAGCAGTTCGCCCAGAGAAAATTCACCCCTCCACTTT. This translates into CASSSPRENSPLHF.

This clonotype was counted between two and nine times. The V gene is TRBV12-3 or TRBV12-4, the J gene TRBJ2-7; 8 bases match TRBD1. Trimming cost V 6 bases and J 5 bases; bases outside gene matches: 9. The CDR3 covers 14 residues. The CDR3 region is CASRRQGMVHEQYF. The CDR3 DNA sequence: TGTGCCAGCAGGCGACAGGGGATGGTCCACGAGCAGTACTTC.

The CDR3 nucleotides read TGCGCGTGCTACAGGGGACGAGCAGGAAACACCATATATTTT. It codes for CACYRGRAGNTIYF. The genes are TRBV10-2 and TRBJ1-3, with 7 bases lining up with TRBD1. This CDR3 is 14 amino acids long. Germline V gene lookup returns CDR1 WSHSY and CDR2 SAAADI.

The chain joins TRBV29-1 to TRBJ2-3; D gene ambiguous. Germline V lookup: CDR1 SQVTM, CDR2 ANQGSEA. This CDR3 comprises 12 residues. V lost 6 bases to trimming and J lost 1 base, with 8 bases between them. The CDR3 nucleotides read TGCAGCGTACAGCTCGGCACAGATACGCAGTATTTT. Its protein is CSVQLGTDTQYF.

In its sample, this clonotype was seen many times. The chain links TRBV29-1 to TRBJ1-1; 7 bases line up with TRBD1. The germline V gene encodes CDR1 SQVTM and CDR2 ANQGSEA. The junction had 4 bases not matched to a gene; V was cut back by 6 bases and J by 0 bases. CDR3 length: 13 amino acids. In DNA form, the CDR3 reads TGCAGCGTGGAGGACAGGTTGAACACTGAAGCTTTCTTT. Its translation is CSVEDRLNTEAFF.